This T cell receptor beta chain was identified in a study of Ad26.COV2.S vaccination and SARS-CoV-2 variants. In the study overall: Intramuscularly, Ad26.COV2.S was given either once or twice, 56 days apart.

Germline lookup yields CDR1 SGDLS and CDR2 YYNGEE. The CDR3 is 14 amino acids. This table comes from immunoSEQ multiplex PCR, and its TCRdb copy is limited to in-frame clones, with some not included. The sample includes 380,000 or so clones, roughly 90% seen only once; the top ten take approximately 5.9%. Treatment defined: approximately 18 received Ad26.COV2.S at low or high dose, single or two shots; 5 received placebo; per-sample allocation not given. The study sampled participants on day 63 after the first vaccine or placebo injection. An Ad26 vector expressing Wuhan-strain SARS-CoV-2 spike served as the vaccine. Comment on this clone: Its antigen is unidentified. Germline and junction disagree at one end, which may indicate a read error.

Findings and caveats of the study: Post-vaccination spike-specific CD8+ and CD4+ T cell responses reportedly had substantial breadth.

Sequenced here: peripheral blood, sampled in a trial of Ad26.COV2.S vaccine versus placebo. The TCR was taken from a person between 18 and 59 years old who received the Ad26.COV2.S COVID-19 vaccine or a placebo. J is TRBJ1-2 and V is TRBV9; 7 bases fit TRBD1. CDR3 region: CASSEQFRDSTLYF. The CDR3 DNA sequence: TGTGCCAGCAGCGAGCAATTCCGGGACAGCACGCTATACTTC.